The next 11 T cell receptor beta chains were all read from a single sample in a study of OX40 agonist ivuxolimab in advanced cancers. Library generation was performed with the immunoSEQ multiplex PCR assay. TCRdb stores this immuneACCESS table with in-frame sequences only. Part of the clones is absent; in the studies checked, under half of the shortfall reflects unresolved V genes, and no reason is known for the rest. The sample table shows around 77,000 clones, and approximately 92% are seen once. The top ten clonotypes cover about 0.94% of the sample. The sample in question was CD4+ or CD8+ T cells sorted from blood, obtained in a trial of the OX40 agonist ivuxolimab. The receptors stem from an adult with an advanced solid tumor such as melanoma, head and neck, liver or kidney cancer.

This clone was seen just once. The V and J genes are TRBV6-6 and TRBJ2-7; 10 positions agree with TRBD1. The ends lost 5 bases at V and 12 bases at J; junction bases unmatched: 7. This CDR3 is built from 12 residues. The germline V gene has CDR1 MNHNY and CDR2 SVGAGI (reference sequence). In DNA form, the CDR3 reads TGTGCCAGCAGTACGGGACAGGGGTTTCGGTACTTC. Its protein product is CASSTGQGFRYF.

Concerning this clone itself: The sample carries other DNA sequences with the same CDR3. The chain recombines TRBV6-1 with TRBJ1-6, with D unresolved. Germline CDR1 is MNHNS and CDR2 is SASEGT. The CDR3 length is 14 residues. V shed 4 bases and J shed 2 bases, with 6 bases lying between them. This chain's CDR3 is CASSAGPYNSPLHF. As DNA, the CDR3 is TGTGCCAGCAGTGCGGGTCCCTATAATTCACCCCTCCACTTT.

The rearrangement uses TRBV4-1 and TRBJ2-7; 7 nucleotides agree with TRBD2. The CDR3 has 15 residues. Per germline, CDR1 MGHRA and CDR2 YSYEKL. The ends lost 5 bases at V and 2 bases at J; junction bases unmatched: 9. The CDR3 sequence: CASSKAGTTPYEQYF. CDR3 nucleotides: TGCGCCAGCAGCAAAGCCGGGACTACCCCCTACGAGCAGTACTTC.

The V and J genes are TRBV7-2 and TRBJ2-1, with D unresolved. CDR1 SGHTA and CDR2 FQGNSA come from the germline V gene. The length of the CDR3 is 14 residues. Trimming shortened V by 1 base and J by 7 bases, and 11 bases separated the two germline ends. The CDR3 reads CASSLGNSRNEQFF. CDR3 bases: TGTGCCAGCAGCTTAGGGAATTCTAGGAATGAGCAGTTCTTC. Based on the CDR3 plus reference TRBV7-2 and TRBJ2-1, the full variable domain is GAGVSQSPSNKVTEKGKDVELRCDPISGHTALYWYRQSLGQGLEFLIYFQGNSAPDKSGLPSDRFSAERTGGSVSTLTIQRTQQEDSAVYLCASSLGNSRNEQFFGPGTRLTVL.

The rearrangement joins TRBV19 to TRBJ1-3, with a possible D match to TRBD1 (6 bases). The length of the CDR3 is 16 residues. The germline V gene has CDR1 LNHDA and CDR2 SQIVND (reference sequence). The ends were cut back, 5 bases at V and 2 bases at J, with 16 bases in the middle. For the CDR3, the DNA is TGTGCCAGTAGTCCTCGACAGGAACCCCCTGGAAACACCATATATTTT. Protein: CASSPRQEPPGNTIYF.

This clone was detected a few times. The V and J genes are TRBV7-8 and TRBJ1-1; D possibly corresponds to TRBD1 (5 bases). In germline, CDR1 is SGHVS, CDR2 FQNEAQ. Trimming took off 8 bases at V and 5 bases at J, with 21 bases between the two ends. The CDR3 is 15 amino acids. The CDR3 region is CASLRGGAGKTEAFF. In nucleotides, the CDR3 is TGTGCCAGCCTACGCGGGGGAGCAGGGAAGACTGAAGCTTTCTTT. Looking up the rest from reference TRBV7-8 and TRBJ1-1 gives the full variable domain: GAGVSQSPRYKVAKRGQDVALRCDPISGHVSLFWYQQALGQGPEFLTYFQNEAQLDKSGLPSDRFFAERPEGSVSTLKIQRTQQEDSAVYLCASLRGGAGKTEAFFGQGTRLTVV.

The chain carries TRBV10-3 and TRBJ2-2; D remains unclear. Trimming removed 4 bases at V and 6 bases at J, with 9 bases between. CDR1 and CDR2 from the germline V gene are ENHRY and SYGVKD. The CDR3 totals 13 residues. The CDR3 coding sequence is TGTGCCATCAGTGCACTTACAGCCGGGGAGCTGTTTTTT. Translated, it gives CAISALTAGELFF.

The chain carries TRBV6-5 and TRBJ1-2, with D possibly matching TRBD1 (5 bases). The CDR3 covers 14 residues. CDR1 and CDR2 from the germline V gene are MNHEY and SVGAGI. Trimming left V 7 bases short and J 4 bases short, with 16 bases between. In nucleotides, the CDR3 is TGTGCCAGCACCGGGAGTTGGGGGAGCTATGGCTACACCTTC. Its translation is CASTGSWGSYGYTF.

The chain employs TRBV6-4 and TRBJ1-5; no definite D call. There are 15 residues in the CDR3. Germline V gene lookup returns CDR1 MRHNA and CDR2 SNTAGT. Trimming pared 2 bases from V and 1 base from J, leaving 9 bases between. The CDR3 is CASSDRVASNQPQHF. CDR3 nucleotide sequence: TGTGCCAGCAGTGACCGCGTTGCCAGCAATCAGCCCCAGCATTTT.

CDR3: CASSSRIYEQYF. The CDR3 region has the DNA TGTGCCAGCAGCTCCCGTATCTACGAGCAGTACTTC. The chain has TRBV5-6 and TRBJ2-7; D not certain. The CDR3 is 12 amino acids. CDR1 and CDR2 (germline): SGHDT, YYEEEE. V was clipped by 3 bases and J by 3 bases, with 7 bases between them.

This clone was detected only once. The V call is TRBV28, the J call TRBJ1-5, with D maybe TRBD1 (5 bases). Germline CDR1 and CDR2: MDHEN and SYDVKM. Trimming stripped 6 bases from V and 2 bases from J, with 11 bases between. The CDR3 spans 14 residues. The CDR3 loop is CASRKWGGNQPQHF. CDR3 in DNA: TGTGCCAGCAGAAAATGGGGGGGCAATCAGCCCCAGCATTTT.